This TCR beta chain was documented in a study of shared clonotypes between healthy human individuals. Profiling relied on immunoSEQ multiplex PCR, and the TCRdb table lists in-frame clones only, not all of them. This sample has roughly 500,000 clones, with 79% found just once. Germline CDR1 and CDR2: MNHNY and SVGAGI (reference sequence). The CDR3 sequence is 14 residues long. With 5 bases removed from V and 4 bases from J, the gap between germline ends came to 14 bases. Sequenced input: PBMCs. The V call is TRBV6-6, the J call TRBJ1-2; possibly TRBD1 for D (6 bases). This receptor was obtained from a woman in her 40s in good health. Some clones in this sample may be carry-over from other donors' samples. The CDR3 nucleotides are TGTGCCAGCAGTGGAGGACAGTTCCTCTATGGCTACACCTTC. It yields the protein CASSGGQFLYGYTF.